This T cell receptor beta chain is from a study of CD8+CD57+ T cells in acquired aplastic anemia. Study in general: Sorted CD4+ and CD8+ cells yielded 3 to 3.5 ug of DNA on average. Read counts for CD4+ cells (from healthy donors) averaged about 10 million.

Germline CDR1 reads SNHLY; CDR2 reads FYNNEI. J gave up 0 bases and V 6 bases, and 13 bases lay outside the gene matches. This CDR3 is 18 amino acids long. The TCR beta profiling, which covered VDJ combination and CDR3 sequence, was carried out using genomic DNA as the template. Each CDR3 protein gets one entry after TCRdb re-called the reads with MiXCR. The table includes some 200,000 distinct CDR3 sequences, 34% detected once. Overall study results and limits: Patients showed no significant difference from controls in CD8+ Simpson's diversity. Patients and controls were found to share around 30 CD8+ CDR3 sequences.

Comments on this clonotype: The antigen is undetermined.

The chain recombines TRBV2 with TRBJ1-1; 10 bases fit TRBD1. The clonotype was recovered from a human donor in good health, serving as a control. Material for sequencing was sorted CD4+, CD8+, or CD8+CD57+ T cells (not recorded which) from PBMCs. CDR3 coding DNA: TGTGCCAGCAGCGTTTCGACAGGGGGCCTGGTTCTGAACACTGAAGCTTTCTTT. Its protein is CASSVSTGGLVLNTEAFF.